The 23 T cell receptor beta chains presented below share a single source sample, sequenced in a study of post-analysis software for immune sequencing data. Study-wide results and limits: Relative to controls, patients had 4 or 5 TRBV segments at higher frequency, with TRBV5-6, TRBV5-1 and TRBV20-1 among these.

Tagging with unique molecular identifiers was a feature of the TCR beta cDNA libraries. TCRdb used MiXCR to reprocess the PCR reads, holding one entry per CDR3 protein. The sample records about 770,000 distinct CDR3 sequences, roughly 46% being singletons. What these receptors recognize is not known. The specimen sequenced was blood. The source of these receptors is a girl between 5 and 17 years old with multiple sclerosis.

This clonotype has just a few counts. The genes are TRBV29-1 and TRBJ2-7, with TRBD2 matching over 8 bases. The J call may be incorrect, as the DNA end agrees better with TRBJ2-4. The CDR3 runs to 14 residues. The germline gives CDR1 SQVTM, CDR2 ANQGSEA. The CDR3 nucleotides are TGCAGCGTTGGTGGGGGGGCGGGGGGAAACATTCAGTACTTC. It codes for CSVGGGAGGNIQYF.

The gene calls are TRBV2 and TRBJ2-7; TRBD2 matches at 7 bases. The DNA end favors TRBJ2-5, so the J call may be wrong. There are 16 residues in the CDR3. Germline values: CDR1 SNHLY, CDR2 FYNNEI. The CDR3 loop is CASSEGVAGDQETQYF. The CDR3 bases are TGTGCCAGCAGTGAAGGGGTAGCGGGCGACCAAGAGACCCAGTACTTC.

This clonotype was found a few times. The chain employs TRBV29-1 and TRBJ2-2; D is possibly TRBD2 (5 bases). CDR1 is SQVTM, CDR2 ANQGSEA, per germline. This CDR3 region has 11 residues. CDR3: CSGSNTGELFF. The CDR3 DNA sequence: TGCTCGGGGTCGAACACCGGGGAGCTGTTTTTT.

There are a few counts of this clonotype. V gene TRBV20-1 combines with J gene TRBJ2-1, with 8 bases that match TRBD2. CDR3 length: 14 amino acids. Germline lookup yields CDR1 DFQATT and CDR2 SNEGSKA (reference sequence). The V segment lost 6 bases and the J segment 2 bases; nucleotides outside the gene matches: 6. The CDR3 nucleotides are TGCAGTGCCCCACCTAGCGGGCCCTACAATGAGCAGTTCTTC. It translates to CSAPPSGPYNEQFF.

The V and J genes are TRBV27 and TRBJ1-1, with TRBD1 matching over 10 bases. Germline CDR1 is MNHEY and CDR2 is SMNVEV (reference sequence). The CDR3 is 14 amino acids. The trim removed 5 bases at V and 6 bases at J, leaving 6 bases unmatched. The chain's CDR3 is CASSQTGGRAEAFF. The DNA of the CDR3 is TGTGCCAGCAGTCAGACAGGGGGCCGGGCTGAAGCTTTCTTT.

This clonotype was seen a few times. V and J are TRBV20-1 and TRBJ2-1, with 10 positions matching TRBD2. CDR3 size: 15 residues. V was clipped by 0 bases and J by 9 bases; unmatched bases: 8. In germline, CDR1 is DFQATT, CDR2 SNEGSKA (reference sequence). The CDR3 DNA reads TGCAGTGCTAGAGATCTGGGGCTAGCGGGAGTTGAGCAGTTCTTC. This encodes CSARDLGLAGVEQFF.

The chain uses TRBV4-2 and TRBJ2-7; 10 bases map to TRBD2. Germline CDR1 reads LGHNA; CDR2 reads YNFKEQ. The J segment lost 10 bases and the V segment lost 0 bases, leaving 6 bases of the junction unmatched. This CDR3 is built from 14 residues. The CDR3 DNA follows: TGTGCCAGCAGCCAAGAGTCTAGCGGGAGTCGTCAGTACTTC. Its translation is CASSQESSGSRQYF.

J is TRBJ1-2 and V is TRBV12-3 or TRBV12-4, with 8 bases lining up with TRBD1. Unmatched junction bases numbered 7, after V lost 1 base and J lost 6 bases. This CDR3 comprises 15 residues. The CDR3 nucleotides read TGTGCCAGCAGTTTAGGTGGGACAGGCCACCATGGCTACACCTTC. It specifies CASSLGGTGHHGYTF.

This clonotype appeared a single time. The gene calls are TRBV7-9 and TRBJ2-5; D is perhaps TRBD2 (5 bases). V gave up 4 bases and J gave up 1 base, with 16 bases separating them. Germline CDR1 is SEHNR and CDR2 is FQNEAQ (reference sequence). This CDR3 contains 16 residues. CDR3 sequence (DNA): TGTGCCAGCAGCTACCGGCCTGAAGGAGGCCAAGAGACCCAGTACTTC. This sequence encodes CASSYRPEGGQETQYF. Together with reference TRBV7-9 and TRBJ2-5, the CDR3 gives the full variable domain: DTGVSQNPRHKITKRGQNVTFRCDPISEHNRLYWYRQTLGQGPEFLTYFQNEAQLEKSRLLSDRFSAERPKGSFSTLEIQRTEQGDSAMYLCASSYRPEGGQETQYFGPGTRLLVL.

This clonotype was seen a handful of times. The chain combines TRBV5-1 with TRBJ2-3, with D perhaps TRBD2 (6 bases). Germline CDR1 is SGHRS and CDR2 is YFSETQ. Trimming took 4 bases from V and 5 from J, leaving 17 bases between them. The CDR3 sequence is 15 residues long. As DNA, the CDR3 is TGCGCCAGCAGCGCCTTGAGTGGGACTGTAGATACGCAGTATTTT. This encodes CASSALSGTVDTQYF.

The chain employs TRBV10-3 and TRBJ2-1, with TRBD1 matching over 10 bases. After removal of 7 bases from V and 7 bases from J, the junction contained 4 bases not matched to a gene. Germline loops: CDR1 ENHRY, CDR2 SYGVKD. The CDR3 has 13 amino acids. CDR3 sequence reads: CAITRTGGNEQFF. CDR3 DNA sequence: TGTGCCATCACCCGGACAGGGGGGAATGAGCAGTTCTTC.

This clonotype was counted a few times. The chain recombines TRBV7-6 with TRBJ2-7; D could derive from TRBD1 or TRBD2 (5 bases each). Matching the DNA end better, TRBJ2-5 makes the J call doubtful. This CDR3 has 15 residues. Germline CDR1 and CDR2: SGHVS and FNYEAQ. CDR3 sequence (DNA): TGTGCCAGCAGCTTTAATCCGGGACCGGGGGAGACCCAGTACTTC. Residues: CASSFNPGPGETQYF.

The V and J genes are TRBV7-6 and TRBJ2-2; D uncertain. CDR1 is SGHVS, CDR2 FNYEAQ, per germline. V was shortened by 2 bases and J by 6 bases, with 19 bases between the two germline ends. The CDR3 totals 17 residues. CDR3 sequence reads: CASSLLQKLGSPGELFF. The DNA for the CDR3 is TGTGCCAGCAGCTTATTACAAAAATTAGGTAGCCCCGGGGAGCTGTTTTTT.

V usage is TRBV6-5 and J usage is TRBJ2-3, with TRBD2 identical over 11 bases. Per the germline V gene, CDR1 is MNHEY and CDR2 is SVGAGI. The CDR3 is 16 amino acids. V lost 6 bases to trimming and J lost 2 bases; unmatched junction nucleotides: 7. The CDR3 DNA reads as TGTGCCAGCAGCTCCGTACTAGCGGGGGACACAGATACGCAGTATTTT. Encoded protein: CASSSVLAGDTDTQYF.

This sequence joins TRBV7-6 and TRBJ2-1; TRBD2 matches at 10 bases. V lost 4 bases and J lost 1; bases outside the gene matches: 13. CDR1 SGHVS and CDR2 FNYEAQ come from the germline V gene. The CDR3 has 19 amino acids. CDR3 DNA: TGTGCCAGCAGCTCCCCTTTGGCTAGCGGGAGTTGGTCCTACAATGAGCAGTTCTTC. As protein: CASSSPLASGSWSYNEQFF.

This chain uses TRBV3-1 with TRBJ1-6; 9 bases are a match to TRBD1. The J segment lost 10 bases and the V segment lost 5 bases, leaving 12 bases of the junction unmatched. CDR3 length equals 16 residues. Per germline, CDR1 LGHDT and CDR2 YNNKEL (reference sequence). CDR3 bases: TGTGCCAGCAGCTCACCCGGGACAGGGATCGGCTCACCCCTCCACTTT. This encodes CASSSPGTGIGSPLHF.

The V and J genes are TRBV15 and TRBJ2-5; D unresolved. V gave up 0 bases and J gave up 6 bases, with 8 bases separating them. There are 13 residues in the CDR3. CDR1 and CDR2 (germline): LNHNV, YYDKDF (reference sequence). Here the CDR3 DNA reads TGTGCCACCAGCAGAGATCCCCGGCAGACCCAGTACTTC. Translation: CATSRDPRQTQYF.

This rearrangement joins TRBV28 to TRBJ1-2; TRBD1 matches 12 bases. The junction had 3 bases not matched to a gene; V was cut back by 7 bases and J by 6 bases. Per the germline V gene, CDR1 is MDHEN and CDR2 is SYDVKM. The CDR3 runs to 13 residues. In DNA form, the CDR3 reads TGTGCCAGCACCCGGGACAGGGGGCATGGCTACACCTTC. This sequence encodes CASTRDRGHGYTF.

This chain joins TRBV4-3 and TRBJ1-1; TRBD1 might be the D (5 bases). Trimming pared 4 bases from V and 4 bases from J, leaving 13 bases between. The CDR3 covers 14 residues. Germline CDR1 LGHNA, CDR2 YSLEER. This CDR3 reads CASSRSEGATEAFF. DNA of the CDR3: TGCGCCAGCAGCCGTAGCGAAGGGGCCACTGAAGCTTTCTTT.

There are a few counts of this clonotype. The rearrangement links TRBV6-5 to TRBJ2-7; 11 positions agree with TRBD2. CDR3 size: 14 residues. With 6 bases clipped from V and 1 base from J, the junction kept 2 bases outside the gene matches. Germline V gene lookup returns CDR1 MNHEY and CDR2 SVGAGI. The CDR3 here is CASSRLAGSYEQYF. CDR3 bases: TGTGCCAGCAGCAGACTAGCGGGGTCCTACGAGCAGTACTTC.

The chain carries TRBV20-1 and TRBJ2-1; TRBD1 matches 8 bases. Germline CDR1 DFQATT, CDR2 SNEGSKA (reference sequence). V lost 5 bases and J lost 6; bases outside the gene matches: 3. This CDR3 contains 12 residues. In DNA, the CDR3 is TGCAGTGCTGCGGACAGGGTCAATGAGCAGTTCTTC. The encoded protein is CSAADRVNEQFF.

V is TRBV6-2 or TRBV6-3 and J is TRBJ2-7, with no clear D. The end of the DNA fits TRBJ2-5 better, so the J call may be wrong. This CDR3 is 13 amino acids long. The germline V gene encodes CDR1 MNHEY and CDR2 SVGEGT. The CDR3 DNA is TGTGCCAGCAGTTACTCGTGGCGGGAGACCCAGTACTTC. This codes for CASSYSWRETQYF.

The genes are TRBV7-9 and TRBJ1-6; D gene unclear. Per the germline V gene, CDR1 is SEHNR and CDR2 is FQNEAQ (reference sequence). The CDR3 loop spans 13 amino acids. The V end was cut by 2 bases, the J end by 15 bases, with 14 bases between. The CDR3 nucleotides read TGTGCCAGCAGCTTAAGTGGCCAGCTAGGCCTCCACTTT. It encodes CASSLSGQLGLHF.